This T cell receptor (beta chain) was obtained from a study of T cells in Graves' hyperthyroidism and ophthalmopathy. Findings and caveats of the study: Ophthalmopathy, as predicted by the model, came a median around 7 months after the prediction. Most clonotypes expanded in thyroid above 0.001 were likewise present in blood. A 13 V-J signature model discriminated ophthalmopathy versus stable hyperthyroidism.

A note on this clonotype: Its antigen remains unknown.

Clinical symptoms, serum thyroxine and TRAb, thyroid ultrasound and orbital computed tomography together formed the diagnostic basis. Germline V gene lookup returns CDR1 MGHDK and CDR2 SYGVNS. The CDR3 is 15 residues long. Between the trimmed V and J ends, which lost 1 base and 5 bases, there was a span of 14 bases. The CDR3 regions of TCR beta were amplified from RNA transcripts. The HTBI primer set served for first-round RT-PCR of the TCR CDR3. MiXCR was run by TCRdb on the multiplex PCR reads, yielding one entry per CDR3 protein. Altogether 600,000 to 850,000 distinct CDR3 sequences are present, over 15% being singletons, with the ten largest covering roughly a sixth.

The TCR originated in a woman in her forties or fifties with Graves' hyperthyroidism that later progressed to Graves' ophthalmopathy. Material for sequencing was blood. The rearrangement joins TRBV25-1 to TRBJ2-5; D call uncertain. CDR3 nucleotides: TGTGCCAGCAGTGAATCGGCGATACGGTTGGAGACCCAGTACTTC. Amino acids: CASSESAIRLETQYF. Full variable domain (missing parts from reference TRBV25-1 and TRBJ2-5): EADIYQTPRYLVIGTGKKITLECSQTMGHDKMYWYQQDPGMELHLIHYSYGVNSTEKGDLSSESTVSRIRTEHFPLTLESARPSHTSQYLCASSESAIRLETQYFGPGTRLLVL.